The clone carrying this T cell receptor beta chain was seen a few times. Its specificity is unknown. The germline gives CDR1 SGHTA, CDR2 FQGNSA. CDR3 length: 13 amino acids. Trimming stripped 3 bases from V and 0 bases from J, with 3 bases between. Findings and caveats of the study: Tumor Treg TCRs overlapped most with tumor naive CD4+ cells. Larger-cohort validation covered only one TCR beta V-J rearrangement.

Naive CD4+ cells had CD25+ Tregs removed. TCRdb redid the calling of the 5' RACE reads with MiXCR, one entry per CDR3 protein. The sample lists roughly 40,000 distinct CDR3 sequences, over 15% occurring once. The chain joins TRBV7-2 to TRBJ1-3; D is undetermined. Sequencing was performed on naive CD4+ T cells sorted from a lymph node. Subset noted: naive CD4+ T cells, CD4+CD45RA+CD25-. The origin of this receptor is a female donor with breast cancer. CDR3 nucleotides: TGTGCCAGCAGCTTCGACTCTGGAAACACCATATATTTT. It specifies CASSFDSGNTIYF.